The TCR beta chain under discussion was sequenced for a study of naive CD8 T cells in extremely preterm neonates. Comments on this clone: The antigen is undetermined.

Extremely preterm deliveries at about 22-28 weeks of gestation provided the preterm samples. Produced via immunoSEQ multiplex PCR; TCRdb's table is partial and in-frame only. The sample has tens of thousands of clones; around 89% are singletons. Study observations and caveats: Compared with older groups, preterm CDR3s were shorter, with fewer N additions and less trimming.

This clonotype was sampled from a boy who was born preterm. Sequences were obtained from naive CD8+ T cells from cord blood.

The CDR3 nucleotides read TGTGCCAGCAAATGGGTTGAAGCTTTCTTT. Translated: CASKWVEAFF. The chain combines TRBV6-1 with TRBJ1-1; D uncertain. The V end was cut by 7 bases, the J end by 7 bases, with 7 bases between. Germline lookup yields CDR1 MNHNS and CDR2 SASEGT. The CDR3 extends over 10 amino acids.